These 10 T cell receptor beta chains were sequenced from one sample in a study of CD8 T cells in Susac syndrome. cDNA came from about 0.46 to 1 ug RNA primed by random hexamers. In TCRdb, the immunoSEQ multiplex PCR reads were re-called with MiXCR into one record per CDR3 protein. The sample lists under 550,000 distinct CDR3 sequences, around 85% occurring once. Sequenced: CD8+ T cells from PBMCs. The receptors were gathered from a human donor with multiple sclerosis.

The CDR3 nucleotides read TGTGCCTGGAGTGTACAAGGGTATGAGCAGTTCTTC. Its protein is CAWSVQGYEQFF. V gene TRBV30 combines with J gene TRBJ2-1; no clear D. The CDR3 totals 12 residues. V dropped 0 bases and J dropped 8 bases, with 8 bases sitting between them. Per germline, CDR1 GTSNPN and CDR2 SVGIG (reference sequence).

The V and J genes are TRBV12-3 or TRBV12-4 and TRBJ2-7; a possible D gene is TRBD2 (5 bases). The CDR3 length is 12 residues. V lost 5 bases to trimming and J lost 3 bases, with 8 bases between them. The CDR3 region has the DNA TGTGCCAGCAGTCGCCGGGACTACGAGCAGTACTTC. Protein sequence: CASSRRDYEQYF.

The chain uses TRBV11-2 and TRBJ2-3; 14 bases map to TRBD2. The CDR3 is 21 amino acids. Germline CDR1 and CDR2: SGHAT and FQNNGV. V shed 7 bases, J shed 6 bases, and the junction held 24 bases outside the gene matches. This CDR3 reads CASTPGQAILTSGGASDTQYF. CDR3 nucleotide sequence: TGTGCCAGCACCCCGGGACAGGCCATACTGACTAGCGGGGGGGCCTCGGATACGCAGTATTTT.

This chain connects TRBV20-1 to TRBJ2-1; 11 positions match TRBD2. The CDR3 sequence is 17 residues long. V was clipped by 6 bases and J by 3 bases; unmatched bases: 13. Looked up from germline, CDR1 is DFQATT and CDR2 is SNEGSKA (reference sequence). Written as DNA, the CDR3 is TGCAGTGCAGAGGTGACTAGCGGGGCGAAAATCTACAATGAGCAGTTCTTC. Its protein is CSAEVTSGAKIYNEQFF.

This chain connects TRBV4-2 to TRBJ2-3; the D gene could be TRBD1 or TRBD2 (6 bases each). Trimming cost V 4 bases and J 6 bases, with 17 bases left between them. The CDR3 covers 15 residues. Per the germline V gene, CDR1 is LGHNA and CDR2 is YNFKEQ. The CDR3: CASSRGTRQRDTQYF. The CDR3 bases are TGTGCCAGCAGCCGCGGGACACGCCAGCGGGATACGCAGTATTTT.

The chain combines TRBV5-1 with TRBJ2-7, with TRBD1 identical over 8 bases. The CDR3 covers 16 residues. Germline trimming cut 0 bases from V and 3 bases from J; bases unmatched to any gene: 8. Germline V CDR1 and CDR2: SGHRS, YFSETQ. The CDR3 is CASSLDIDRGGYEQYF. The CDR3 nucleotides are TGCGCCAGCAGCTTGGACATTGACAGGGGCGGCTACGAGCAGTACTTC.

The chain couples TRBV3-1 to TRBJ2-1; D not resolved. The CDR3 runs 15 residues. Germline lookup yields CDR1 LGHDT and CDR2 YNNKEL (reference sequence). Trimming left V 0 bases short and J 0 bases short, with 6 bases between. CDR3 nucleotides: TGTGCCAGCAGCCAAGAGGCACCCTCCTACAATGAGCAGTTCTTC. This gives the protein CASSQEAPSYNEQFF.

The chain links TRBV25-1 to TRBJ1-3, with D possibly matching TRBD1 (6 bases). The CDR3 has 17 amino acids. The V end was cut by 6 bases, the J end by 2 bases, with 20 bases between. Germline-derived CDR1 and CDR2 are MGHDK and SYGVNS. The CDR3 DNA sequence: TGTGCCAGCAGGGGGGGACACCCTAGTCCTCCTGGAAACACCATATATTTT. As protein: CASRGGHPSPPGNTIYF.

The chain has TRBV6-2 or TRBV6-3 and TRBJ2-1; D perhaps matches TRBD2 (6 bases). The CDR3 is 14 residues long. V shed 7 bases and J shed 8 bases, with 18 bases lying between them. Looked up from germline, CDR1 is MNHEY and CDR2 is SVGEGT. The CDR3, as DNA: TGTGCCAGCACATTTAGCGGTGTGATCGATGAGCAGTTCTTC. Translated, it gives CASTFSGVIDEQFF.

As DNA, the CDR3 is TGTGCCAGCAGACTAGCGGGAGTTCACACCTACGAGCAGTACTTC. Translating it yields CASRLAGVHTYEQYF. This chain connects TRBV27 to TRBJ2-7; 11 nucleotides agree with TRBD2. V shed 6 bases, J shed 2 bases, and the junction held 6 bases outside the gene matches. In germline, CDR1 is MNHEY, CDR2 SMNVEV (reference sequence). CDR3 length: 15 amino acids.